A selection of T cell receptor beta chains follows, all from one sample in a study of blood T cells in healthy people across ages. TCRdb processed the 5' RACE reads anew with MiXCR; each CDR3 protein has one entry. Among under 850,000 distinct CDR3 sequences listed, about 34% were seen once. The source material was blood. The receptors here all came from a young man in good health. CDR3s include the opening cysteine and the closing phenylalanine or tryptophan. The D gene is left open where the match is weak. The size of a clone is reported for some rows only, either as once, few or many, or as a class for expanded clones.

j_gene: TRBJ2-3; abundance: NA; d_gene: NA; v_gene: TRBV6-5; CDR3nt: TGTGCCAGCAGTTACTCGACGCCCACAGATACGCAGTATTTT; CDR3aa: CASSYSTPTDTQYF
j_gene: TRBJ2-1; abundance: few; d_gene: NA; v_gene: TRBV5-1; CDR3nt: TGCGCCAGCGGGAGACTGGAGATGTACAATGAGCAGTTCTTC; CDR3aa: CASGRLEMYNEQFF
j_gene: TRBJ2-5; abundance: many; d_gene: NA; v_gene: TRBV12-3/TRBV12-4; CDR3nt: TGTGCCAGCAGTCACGCCAGTACTGAGACCCAGTACTTC; CDR3aa: CASSHASTETQYF
j_gene: TRBJ2-7; abundance: few; d_gene: NA; v_gene: TRBV11-2; CDR3nt: TGTGCCAGCAGCCCCCGCCCTTTGGCAGGGGATTGGTACTTC; CDR3aa: CASSPRPLAGDWYF
j_gene: TRBJ2-1; abundance: few; d_gene: TRBD1; v_gene: TRBV5-4; CDR3nt: TGTGCCAGCAGCTTGACAGGGGCTACCTACAATGAGCAGTTCTTC; CDR3aa: CASSLTGATYNEQFF
j_gene: TRBJ2-2; abundance: NA; d_gene: NA; v_gene: TRBV12-3/TRBV12-4; CDR3nt: TGTGCCAGCAGTTTAGAGACTGGCACCGGGGAGCTGTTTTTT; CDR3aa: CASSLETGTGELFF
j_gene: TRBJ2-7; abundance: NA; d_gene: NA; v_gene: TRBV20-1; CDR3nt: TGCAGTGCTAGGCTACAGGGTTCCCGGGAGCAGTACTTC; CDR3aa: CSARLQGSREQYF
j_gene: TRBJ2-1; abundance: few; d_gene: TRBD2; v_gene: TRBV10-3; CDR3nt: TGTGCCATCTTGGCGGGGGGGCGAGGTGAGCAGTTCTTC; CDR3aa: CAILAGGRGEQFF
j_gene: TRBJ2-2; abundance: NA; d_gene: NA; v_gene: TRBV5-1; CDR3nt: TGCGCCAGCAGCTTGGCCGGGGACATATCGAGCGGGGAGCTGTTTTTT; CDR3aa: CASSLAGDISSGELFF
j_gene: TRBJ1-1; abundance: NA; d_gene: NA; v_gene: TRBV9; CDR3nt: TGTGCCAGCAGCGTAGCGTCGCGCACTGAAGCTTTCTTT; CDR3aa: CASSVASRTEAFF
j_gene: TRBJ2-7; abundance: NA; d_gene: NA; v_gene: TRBV5-6; CDR3nt: TGTGCCAGCAGCTCGATCGGGGGACCGTACTTC; CDR3aa: CASSSIGGPYF
j_gene: TRBJ2-3; abundance: NA; d_gene: TRBD2; v_gene: TRBV7-9; CDR3nt: TGTGCCAGCAGCTCCCCCGGGGAGCGGGGGCGCCCAGATACGCAGTATTTT; CDR3aa: CASSSPGERGRPDTQYF
j_gene: TRBJ2-1; abundance: many; d_gene: TRBD2; v_gene: TRBV7-9; CDR3nt: TGTGCCAGCAGCTTAGTCGGTGGTCTAGCGGGCTACAATGAGCAGTTCTTC; CDR3aa: CASSLVGGLAGYNEQFF
j_gene: TRBJ1-1; abundance: NA; d_gene: NA; v_gene: TRBV4-3; CDR3nt: TGCGCCAGCAGCCAAGAAACAGGAGGCCTGGCTTTCTTT; CDR3aa: CASSQETGGLAFF
j_gene: TRBJ1-6; abundance: NA; d_gene: TRBD1; v_gene: TRBV5-1; CDR3nt: TGCGCCAGCAGCTTGGAGGGACAGAATTCACCCCTCCACTTT; CDR3aa: CASSLEGQNSPLHF
j_gene: TRBJ1-5; abundance: NA; d_gene: TRBD1; v_gene: TRBV12-3/TRBV12-4; CDR3nt: TGTGCCAGCAGTTACCTCCAGGGAGGGGGCCAGCCCCAGCATTTT; CDR3aa: CASSYLQGGGQPQHF
j_gene: TRBJ2-7; abundance: NA; d_gene: NA; v_gene: TRBV12-3/TRBV12-4; CDR3nt: TGTGCCAGCAGTTTCTCGATCTCCTACAATGAGCAGTACTTC; CDR3aa: CASSFSISYNEQYF
j_gene: TRBJ1-2; abundance: NA; d_gene: NA; v_gene: TRBV6-6; CDR3nt: TGTGCCAGCAGGCCAGTGTCCCAGGATGGCTACACCTTC; CDR3aa: CASRPVSQDGYTF
j_gene: TRBJ1-4; abundance: few; d_gene: NA; v_gene: TRBV7-2; CDR3nt: TGTGCCAGCAGCTTAGAATCGGCCCTCAATGAAAAACTGTTTTTT; CDR3aa: CASSLESALNEKLFF
j_gene: TRBJ2-3; abundance: few; d_gene: NA; v_gene: TRBV11-2; CDR3nt: TGTGCCAGCAGCGTAGAGATCGGGACTGATACGCAGTATTTT; CDR3aa: CASSVEIGTDTQYF
j_gene: TRBJ2-2; abundance: NA; d_gene: NA; v_gene: TRBV5-1; CDR3nt: TGCGCCAGCAGCGGGGTAGTAGGCGCCGGGGAGCTGTTTTTT; CDR3aa: CASSGVVGAGELFF
j_gene: TRBJ1-5; abundance: NA; d_gene: NA; v_gene: TRBV7-3; CDR3nt: TGTGCCAGCAGCCCACCCCCCAGTGCTCGAGGGAATCAGCCCCAGCATTTT; CDR3aa: CASSPPPSARGNQPQHF
j_gene: TRBJ2-2; abundance: few; d_gene: NA; v_gene: TRBV6-2/TRBV6-3; CDR3nt: TGTGCCAGCAGCCGGCAGGCTTACGGGGAGCTGTTTTTT; CDR3aa: CASSRQAYGELFF
j_gene: TRBJ2-7; abundance: NA; d_gene: TRBD1; v_gene: TRBV18; CDR3nt: TGTGCCAGCTCACCGCTTTCAGGGGCAGGGGGTAACTCCTACGAGCAGTACTTC; CDR3aa: CASSPLSGAGGNSYEQYF
j_gene: TRBJ2-1; abundance: few; d_gene: TRBD2; v_gene: TRBV20-1; CDR3nt: TGCAGTGCCCCTGATTGGGGCGGGGGGAGCTCCTACAATGAGCAGTTCTTC; CDR3aa: CSAPDWGGGSSYNEQFF
j_gene: TRBJ2-3; abundance: many; d_gene: TRBD2; v_gene: TRBV7-3; CDR3nt: TGTGCCAGCAGCTTTCGGGGGGGGGATACGCAGTATTTT; CDR3aa: CASSFRGGDTQYF
j_gene: TRBJ2-1; abundance: once; d_gene: NA; v_gene: TRBV30; CDR3nt: TGTGCCTGGAGTCCCAGGGGAAGAGAGCAGTTCTTC; CDR3aa: CAWSPRGREQFF
j_gene: TRBJ2-5; abundance: NA; d_gene: NA; v_gene: TRBV24-1; CDR3nt: TGTGCCACCAGTAATTATCAAGAGACCCAGTACTTC; CDR3aa: CATSNYQETQYF
j_gene: TRBJ2-1; abundance: many; d_gene: NA; v_gene: TRBV5-1; CDR3nt: TGCGCCAGCAGCTTGGTCGACGGATACAATGAGCAGTTCTTC; CDR3aa: CASSLVDGYNEQFF
j_gene: TRBJ2-2; abundance: NA; d_gene: TRBD1; v_gene: TRBV20-1; CDR3nt: TGCAGTGCAAGACAGGGGGGCGGCAGGGAGCTGTTTTTT; CDR3aa: CSARQGGGRELFF
j_gene: TRBJ1-1; abundance: once; d_gene: NA; v_gene: TRBV11-1; CDR3nt: TGTGCCAGCACCCTCGGGGGGATTGAGGAAGCTTTCTTT; CDR3aa: CASTLGGIEEAFF